These 32 T cell receptor beta chains share one sample of origin, sequenced in a study of T cell clonality in common variable immunodeficiency (dated by TCRdb to between 2015 and 2017). Overall results and qualifications from the work: Reportedly, TCRbeta sequences from CVID had fewer deletions and N-nucleotide insertions, and highly modified clones with 13 or more V deletions were absent from CVID.

These receptors have no identified antigens. The library was built by means of the immunoSEQ multiplex PCR assay. TCRdb carries this immuneACCESS record with in-frame sequences only. Its versions omit some clonotypes, under half of them owing to an unresolved V gene in the studies checked, with the rest unexplained. With about 34,000 clones recorded, this sample contains no clone counted only once. Less than 30% of the sample belongs to the ten largest clones. The material sequenced was peripheral blood mononuclear cells. The receptors here all came from a human donor with common variable immunodeficiency.

This clone was seen repeatedly, ten times or more. The read gets to within 3 residues of the CDR3 end, and the germline J gene fills in the rest. The rearrangement links TRBV10-1 to TRBJ2-1; 15 bases line up with TRBD2. Germline CDR1 and CDR2: WNHNN and SYGVQD (reference sequence). Trimming cost V 3 bases and J 7 bases; bases outside gene matches: 1. The CDR3 has 15 amino acids. CDR3 DNA (partial): TGCGCCAGCAGTGAAGGGACTAGCGGGAGGAATGAG. Amino acids: CASSEGTSGRNE. The CDR3 in full is CASSEGTSGRNEQFF.

In regard to this clone: The read ends 3 residues before the CDR3 terminus; that terminus is restored from the germline J gene. The chain carries TRBV7-9 and TRBJ2-3, with D possibly being TRBD2 (5 bases). The CDR3 has 15 amino acids. V was clipped by 5 bases and J by 0 bases, with 12 bases between them. Germline V gives CDR1 SEHNR, CDR2 FQNEAQ (reference sequence). CDR3 protein: CASSLGRGSTDTQYF. The CDR3 bases that were read are TGTGCCAGCAGCCTAGGGCGAGGGAGCACAGATACG.

About this clone: The observed sequence ends 3 residues before the CDR3 terminus, with the missing tail filled in from the germline J gene. The gene calls are TRBV5-1 and TRBJ2-5; 9 bases agree with TRBD2. In germline, CDR1 is SGHRS, CDR2 YFSETQ. J lost 4 bases, V lost 3 bases, and 7 bases had no gene match. The CDR3 length is 15 residues. Partial CDR3 DNA: TGCGCCAGCAGCTCGGCGGGAGGGCCTCGAGAGACC. Translated, it gives CASSSAGGPRET. The full CDR3 reads CASSSAGGPRETQYF.

This clone was found many times. The read falls 3 residues short of the CDR3 end, and the missing part is taken from the germline J gene. The chain has TRBV7-2 and TRBJ2-1; 10 positions match TRBD2. CDR3 length: 14 residues. Germline CDR1 and CDR2: SGHTA and FQGNSA. V was clipped by 6 bases and J by 8 bases; unmatched bases: 7. The DNA read from the CDR3 is TGTGCCAGCAGACAGCTAGCGGGAGTCGATGAG. Encoded protein: CASRQLAGVDE. The complete CDR3 reads CASRQLAGVDEQFF.

Concerning this clone: This sample also contains other DNA sequences that code for the same CDR3. The CDR3 protein is CASSEFLAGGPGDTQYF. The DNA read from the CDR3 is TGTGCCAGCAGTGAATTCCTGGCGGGAGGCCCCGGAGATACG. The chain recombines TRBV6-1 with TRBJ2-3, with 8 bases identical to TRBD2. Coverage ceases 3 residues before the CDR3 finishes, and the germline J gene fills in the end. The V and J ends lost 2 bases and 5 bases, in that order; junction bases with no gene match: 12. There are 17 residues in the CDR3. The germline CDR1 and CDR2 sequences are MNHNS and SASEGT.

This clone was seen at least ten times. The missing CDR3 end, 3 residues past where the read stops, is filled in from the germline J gene. V gene TRBV20-1 combines with J gene TRBJ2-2; 7 positions agree with TRBD2. CDR1 is DFQATT and CDR2 is SNEGSKA in the germline V gene (reference sequence). V shed 4 bases, J shed 0 bases, and the junction held 2 bases outside the gene matches. This CDR3 is built from 14 residues. CDR3 in amino acids: CSATSGTNTGELFF. Incomplete CDR3 DNA: TGCAGTGCTACTAGCGGAACGAACACCGGGGAG.

This clone was detected many times. The CDR3 end lies 3 residues beyond the end of the read and is filled in from the germline J gene. V and J are TRBV13 and TRBJ1-5; tentative D call: TRBD1 (5 bases). Germline CDR1 and CDR2: PRHDT and FYEKMQ (reference sequence). Trimming took 0 bases from V and 7 from J, leaving 7 bases between them. This CDR3 has 13 residues. The CDR3 reads CASSLGGGQPQHF. CDR3 DNA, as far as it was read: TGTGCCAGCAGCTTAGGCGGGGGGCAGCCC.

This clone was detected many times. The sequenced CDR3 bases are TGTGCCAGCTCACCCCAGCGGGAGGCGAACACCGGGGAG. Translated: CASSPQREANTGE. The complete CDR3 sequence is CASSPQREANTGELFF. This chain uses TRBV18 with TRBJ2-2; 9 bases map to TRBD2. The read falls 3 residues short of the CDR3 end, and the missing part is taken from the germline J gene. The V and J ends lost 3 bases and 0 bases, in that order; junction bases with no gene match: 2. CDR3 length: 16 residues. Germline V gives CDR1 KGHSH, CDR2 LQKENI.

This clone has more than one count but fewer than ten. The read halts 3 residues ahead of the CDR3 end, with the missing end drawn from the germline J gene. The gene calls are TRBV10-2 and TRBJ2-3; the match to TRBD2 covers 8 bases. The length of the CDR3 is 15 residues. The ends lost 7 bases at V and 3 bases at J; junction bases unmatched: 9. CDR1 and CDR2 from the germline V gene are WSHSY and SAAADI. The CDR3 bases that were read are TGCGCCAGCACCGGGACTAGATGGTTGACAGATACG. Translated, it gives CASTGTRWLTDT. The CDR3 as a whole reads CASTGTRWLTDTQYF.

This clone was seen more than once but under ten times. Read sequence stops 3 residues before the CDR3 end, and the germline J gene provides the missing end. The rearrangement joins TRBV2 to TRBJ2-7; 7 bases map to TRBD1. This CDR3 is 17 amino acids long. CDR1 and CDR2 (germline): SNHLY, FYNNEI. With V trimmed by 5 bases and J by 2 bases, 15 bases remained unmatched. The CDR3 spells CASSSDSLRDRAYEQYF. CDR3 DNA, as far as it was read: TGTGCCAGCAGTTCCGACTCTCTCCGGGACAGAGCCTACGAG.

This clone was recorded at least ten times. The read ends 3 residues early relative to the CDR3; the germline J gene fills the gap. This chain links TRBV5-1 with TRBJ2-3, with 11 bases matching TRBD2. Germline V gives CDR1 SGHRS, CDR2 YFSETQ. J was trimmed by 0 bases and V by 3 bases; bases with no gene match: 6. CDR3 length: 17 residues. CDR3 DNA, as far as it was read: TGCGCCAGCAGCTGGCCTATAGCGGGAGGGAGCACAGATACG. Its translation: CASSWPIAGGSTDT. In full, the CDR3 reads CASSWPIAGGSTDTQYF.

This clone was detected a few times. The read falls 3 residues short of the CDR3 end, and the missing part is taken from the germline J gene. The chain carries TRBV6-4 and TRBJ2-7; D not resolved. This CDR3 is 15 amino acids long. V was clipped by 0 bases and J by 1 base, with 10 bases between them. Germline V CDR1 and CDR2: MRHNA, SNTAGT. The sequenced CDR3 bases are TGTGCCAGCAGTGACTCGGCAGTTCCTTCCTACGAG. Its translation is CASSDSAVPSYE. The whole CDR3 protein reads CASSDSAVPSYEQYF.

This clone is labeled as medium-sized. The read terminates 3 residues ahead of where the CDR3 ends, so the germline J gene completes it. This rearrangement joins TRBV30 to TRBJ2-7; D gene uncertain. Trimming took off 5 bases at V and 2 bases at J, with 13 bases between the two ends. The CDR3 totals 13 residues. Germline CDR1 reads GTSNPN; CDR2 reads SVGIG (reference sequence). CDR3 DNA, as far as it was read: TGTGCCTGGTCTAGACCCGCGGCCTACGAG. This encodes CAWSRPAAYE. The whole CDR3 is CAWSRPAAYEQYF.

This clone was counted many times. Read coverage stops 3 residues before the CDR3 terminus; the germline J gene supplies the remainder. The chain carries TRBV28 and TRBJ2-1, with D unclear. There are 11 residues in the CDR3. V lost 4 bases to trimming and J lost 6 bases, with 4 bases between them. CDR1 and CDR2 (germline): MDHEN, SYDVKM. The CDR3 sequence is CASSSFNEQFF. The CDR3 bases that were read are TGTGCCAGCAGTTCTTTCAATGAG.

This clone occurred many times. The read ends 3 residues shy of where the CDR3 ends; the end is completed using the germline J gene. The chain couples TRBV7-3 to TRBJ2-1, with 7 nucleotides matching TRBD2. Looked up from germline, CDR1 is SGHTA and CDR2 is FQGTGA. CDR3 length: 13 amino acids. Trimming cost V 4 bases and J 5 bases; bases outside gene matches: 2. CDR3 protein: CASSSRGDNEQFF. The sequenced part of the CDR3 DNA is TGTGCCAGCAGCTCACGGGGGGACAATGAG.

As to this clone: Read data end 3 residues before the CDR3 end; the end is taken from the germline J gene. This rearrangement joins TRBV2 to TRBJ1-1; 7 positions agree with TRBD1. The germline CDR1 and CDR2 sequences are SNHLY and FYNNEI. V shed 7 bases, J shed 1 base, and the junction held 9 bases outside the gene matches. This CDR3 is 15 amino acids long. The sequenced CDR3 bases are TGTGCCAGCATTTCCGGGACAGTATCGAACACTGAA. This sequence encodes CASISGTVSNTE. The entire CDR3 is CASISGTVSNTEAFF.

This clone was counted many times. From the germline J gene comes the end of the CDR3, since the read stops 3 residues before it. This chain connects TRBV5-1 to TRBJ2-3; D gene uncertain. Trimming removed 1 base at V and 6 bases at J, with 12 bases between. The CDR3 has 14 residues. In germline, CDR1 is SGHRS, CDR2 YFSETQ. CDR3 DNA (partial): TGCGCCAGCAGCTTGAGCCAGATGGGCGATACG. The encoded protein is CASSLSQMGDT. The entire CDR3 protein is CASSLSQMGDTQYF.

This clone was counted at least ten times. The read is 3 residues too short to cover the CDR3 end, so that end is filled in from the germline J gene. The chain uses TRBV20-1 and TRBJ2-7; 11 bases are a match to TRBD2. The CDR3 extends over 12 amino acids. The germline gives CDR1 DFQATT, CDR2 SNEGSKA (reference sequence). The V and J ends lost 7 bases and 3 bases, in that order; junction bases with no gene match: 2. CDR3 protein: CSGTSGHYEQYF. The part of the CDR3 DNA that was read is TGCAGTGGGACTAGCGGGCACTACGAG.

This clone has a count of ten or more. Read data end 3 residues before the CDR3 end; the end is taken from the germline J gene. This chain connects TRBV5-5 to TRBJ2-2, with a tentative D call TRBD1 (6 bases). Trimming cost V 4 bases and J 1 base, with 11 bases left between them. The CDR3 is 15 residues long. CDR1 is SGHKS, CDR2 YYEKEE, per germline (reference sequence). The CDR3 spells CASSPLTGNTGELFF. The DNA read from the CDR3 is TGTGCCAGCAGCCCCCTGACAGGGAACACCGGGGAG.

This clone came up many times. The CDR3 end falls 3 residues outside the read, so it is completed with the germline J gene. The rearrangement links TRBV18 to TRBJ1-1; 10 nucleotides line up with TRBD1. The CDR3 is made up of 18 amino acids. Unmatched junction bases numbered 12, after V lost 2 bases and J lost 3 bases. From germline, CDR1 is KGHSH and CDR2 LQKENI. The CDR3 bases that were read are TGTGCCAGCTCACCAGCGGGACAGGGGCTGTTAGGGGACACTGAA. Amino acid sequence: CASSPAGQGLLGDTE. The CDR3 reads in full as CASSPAGQGLLGDTEAFF.

The covered CDR3 bases are TGTGCCAGTAGTACAGAATCTCGCCAGGGGCCTAATTCACCC. It codes for CASSTESRQGPNSP. The entire CDR3 protein is CASSTESRQGPNSPLHF. The chain recombines TRBV19 with TRBJ1-6, with D perhaps TRBD1 (6 bases). With the read ending 3 residues before the CDR3 end, the germline J gene is used to fill in that end. Germline-derived CDR1 and CDR2 are LNHDA and SQIVND (reference sequence). The germline V and J ends were trimmed by 4 bases and 6 bases, with 19 bases remaining between them. The CDR3 runs to 17 residues.

This clone was counted only a few times. Sequencing ends 3 residues short of the CDR3 end; the germline J gene provides the rest. This chain uses TRBV2 with TRBJ2-7, with 11 nucleotides matching TRBD2. V lost 6 bases, J lost 4 bases, and 2 bases stayed unmatched. From germline, CDR1 is SNHLY and CDR2 FYNNEI. The CDR3 contains 13 residues. CDR3 bases read: TGTGCCAGCAGGACTAGCGGGGCGTACGAG. It codes for CASRTSGAYE. The whole CDR3 region reads CASRTSGAYEQYF.

This clone has at least ten counts. The read gets to within 3 residues of the CDR3 end, and the germline J gene fills in the rest. This rearrangement joins TRBV5-6 to TRBJ2-7; D gene unclear. Germline CDR1 is SGHDT and CDR2 is YYEEEE. V dropped 3 bases and J dropped 0 bases, with 7 bases sitting between them. The CDR3 is made up of 13 amino acids. The sequenced CDR3 bases are TGTGCCAGCAGCTACATCAGCTCCTACGAG. Residues: CASSYISSYE. The whole CDR3 protein reads CASSYISSYEQYF.

Many counts were recorded for this clone. The sequenced fragment ends 3 residues before the CDR3 boundary, so the rest is inferred from the germline J gene. The genes are TRBV5-1 and TRBJ1-6, with 8 bases fitting TRBD1. The CDR3 has 15 amino acids. The germline V gene encodes CDR1 SGHRS and CDR2 YFSETQ. V lost 2 bases, J lost 5 bases, and 3 bases stayed unmatched. CDR3 region: CASSFQGADNSPLHF. The sequenced part of the CDR3 DNA is TGCGCCAGCAGCTTTCAGGGGGCGGATAATTCACCC. Drawing the rest from reference TRBV5-1 and TRBJ1-6, the complete variable domain is KAGVTQTPRYLIKTRGQQVTLSCSPISGHRSVSWYQQTPGQGLQFLFEYFSETQRNKGNFPGRFSGRQFSNSRSEMNVSTLELGDSALYLCASSFQGADNSPLHFGNGTRLTVT.

At least ten counts were recorded for this clone. The missing CDR3 end, 3 residues past where the read stops, is filled in from the germline J gene. This chain links TRBV20-1 with TRBJ1-2; 7 bases match TRBD1. With V trimmed by 5 bases and J by 4 bases, 7 bases remained unmatched. Germline CDR1 DFQATT, CDR2 SNEGSKA (reference sequence). The CDR3 sequence is 13 residues long. CDR3 DNA, as far as it was read: TGCAGTGCTGCACCCGGGACAGTCTATGGC. Its translation: CSAAPGTVYG. The whole CDR3 protein is CSAAPGTVYGYTF.

With regard to this clone: The observed sequence ends 3 residues before the CDR3 terminus, with the missing tail filled in from the germline J gene. The chain is built from TRBV7-3 and TRBJ1-1, with D perhaps matching TRBD1 (6 bases). The CDR3 totals 16 residues. V dropped 5 bases and J dropped 5 bases, with 21 bases sitting between them. CDR1 and CDR2 from the germline V gene are SGHTA and FQGTGA. The DNA read from the CDR3 is TGTGCCAGCAGCCCATCCGTGGACAGACGGACAACTGAA. Translated: CASSPSVDRRTTE. Given in full, the CDR3 is CASSPSVDRRTTEAFF.

This clone was counted between two and nine times. The read finishes 3 residues shy of the CDR3 end, and the germline J gene is used to complete it. The gene calls are TRBV2 and TRBJ1-2; D is possibly TRBD1 (5 bases). V was pared by 8 bases and J by 3 bases, with 16 bases between. This CDR3 region has 14 residues. Looked up from germline, CDR1 is SNHLY and CDR2 is FYNNEI. CDR3 in amino acids: CASGFRGKDYGYTF. Partial CDR3 DNA: TGTGCCAGCGGCTTTCGGGGGAAAGACTATGGC. The variable domain in full, completed from reference TRBV2 and TRBJ1-2, reads EPEVTQTPSHQVTQMGQEVILRCVPISNHLYFYWYRQILGQKVEFLVSFYNNEISEKSEIFDDQFSVERPDGSNFTLKIRSTKLEDSAMYFCASGFRGKDYGYTFGSGTRLTVV.

This clone was seen repeatedly, ten times or more. The sequence runs out 3 residues before the end of the CDR3; the remainder is reconstructed from the germline J gene. V gene TRBV5-4 combines with J gene TRBJ2-3, with TRBD2 matching over 7 bases. The ends lost 6 bases at V and 4 bases at J; junction bases unmatched: 5. CDR1 SGHNT and CDR2 YYREEE come from the germline V gene (reference sequence). The length of the CDR3 is 13 residues. Incomplete CDR3 DNA: TGTGCCAGCACGCGGGAGTTTGCAGATACG. Its translation is CASTREFADT. The whole CDR3 region reads CASTREFADTQYF.

There are many counts of this clone. Coverage ceases 3 residues before the CDR3 finishes, and the germline J gene fills in the end. V gene TRBV5-6 combines with J gene TRBJ2-7; D not resolved. The germline V gene encodes CDR1 SGHDT and CDR2 YYEEEE. This CDR3 comprises 13 residues. V was clipped by 5 bases and J by 0 bases, with 9 bases between them. The CDR3 sequence is CASSFPSSYEQYF. CDR3 DNA, as far as it was read: TGTGCCAGCAGTTTCCCCAGCTCCTACGAG.

Remarks on this clone: The CDR3 is cut off 3 residues early in the read; its end comes from the germline J gene. The rearrangement links TRBV7-9 to TRBJ2-7; 11 bases match TRBD2. The CDR3 extends over 15 amino acids. With 5 bases clipped from V and 5 bases from J, the junction kept 8 bases outside the gene matches. The germline gives CDR1 SEHNR, CDR2 FQNEAQ (reference sequence). The covered CDR3 bases are TGTGCCAGCAGCCCCTTTAGCGGGAGGGCGGACGAG. Its protein product is CASSPFSGRADE. The entire CDR3 reads CASSPFSGRADEQYF.

As to this clone: The DNA ends 3 residues before the CDR3 does, and the rest of the CDR3 is filled in from the germline J gene. The chain recombines TRBV7-9 with TRBJ2-7; 13 bases align to TRBD2. The CDR3 has 14 residues. V dropped 2 bases and J dropped 6; count of bases not matched to a gene: 1. The germline CDR1 and CDR2 sequences are SEHNR and FQNEAQ (reference sequence). CDR3 DNA (partial): TGTGCCAGCAGCTTAAGACTAGCGGGAGGCGAG. Residues: CASSLRLAGGE. The complete CDR3 reads CASSLRLAGGEQYF.

This clone came up a few times. The DNA ends 3 residues before the CDR3 does, and the rest of the CDR3 is filled in from the germline J gene. V is TRBV19 and J is TRBJ2-7, with 7 bases matching TRBD2. The CDR3 has 14 residues. Trimming at V came to 5 bases and at J to 1 base, leaving 5 bases not matched to a gene. Germline CDR1 and CDR2: LNHDA and SQIVND (reference sequence). The covered CDR3 bases are TGTGCCAGTAGTGCCCGGGACTATTCCTACGAG. It encodes CASSARDYSYE. The entire CDR3 is CASSARDYSYEQYF.